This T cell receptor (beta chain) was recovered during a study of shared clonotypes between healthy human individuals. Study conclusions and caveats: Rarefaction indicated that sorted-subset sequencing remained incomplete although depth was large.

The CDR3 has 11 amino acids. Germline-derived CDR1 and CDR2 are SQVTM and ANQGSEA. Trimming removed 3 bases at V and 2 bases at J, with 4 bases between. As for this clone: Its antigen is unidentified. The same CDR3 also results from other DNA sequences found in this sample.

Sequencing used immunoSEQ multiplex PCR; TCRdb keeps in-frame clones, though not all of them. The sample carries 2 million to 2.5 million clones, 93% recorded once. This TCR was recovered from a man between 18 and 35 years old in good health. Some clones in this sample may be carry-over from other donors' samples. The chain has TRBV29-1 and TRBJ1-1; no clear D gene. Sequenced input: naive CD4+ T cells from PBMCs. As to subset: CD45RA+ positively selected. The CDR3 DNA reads TGCAGCGTTGACAGAAACACTGAAGCTTTCTTT. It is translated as CSVDRNTEAFF.